Listed below are T cell receptor beta chains from one sample, sequenced in a study of shared clonotypes between healthy human individuals. Clones were read by immunoSEQ multiplex PCR, and TCRdb kept only the in-frame ones, dropping some. The sample lists hundreds of thousands of clones; around 97% were seen once. Sample: naive CD4+ T cells sorted from blood. Receptor source: a woman in her twenties or thirties in good health. The CDR3 runs from the conserved cysteine through the conserved F or W.

j_call v_call cdr3_aa
TRBJ1-2 TRBV28 CASSSYSRGYTF
TRBJ1-1 TRBV6-5 CASSYESMNTEAFF
TRBJ1-3 TRBV9 CASSVEPSLAGNTIYF
TRBJ1-1 TRBV10-3 CAISEQGAGLGTEAFF
TRBJ2-7 TRBV28 CASSRSGYEQYF
TRBJ2-2 TRBV19 CASSVRQGIGTGELFF
TRBJ2-2 TRBV5-1 CASSAGNTGELFF
TRBJ2-7 TRBV7-8 CASSLASVSDEQYF
TRBJ2-7 TRBV27 CASRRQGVYEQYF
TRBJ2-5 TRBV29-1 CSVTGTSDGTQYF
TRBJ2-1 TRBV7-6 CASSSRLGGRDNEQFF
TRBJ2-7 TRBV10-3 CAISDDRDYEQYF
. TRBV10-3 CAISNGTSGHYEQYF
TRBJ2-2 TRBV28 CASSSPGTGNTGELFF
TRBJ1-5 TRBV5-1 CASSLSGQGGQPQHF
TRBJ2-1 TRBV6-6 CASSSGLEQFF
TRBJ1-1 TRBV12-5 CASGLPRTVMNTEAFF
TRBJ1-1 TRBV2 CASSVTAANTEAFF
TRBJ1-5 TRBV28 CASIERQGRQPQHF
TRBJ2-3 TRBV28 CASSPGTSGTDTQYF
TRBJ2-5 TRBV4-1 CASSQDVTQIKQYF
TRBJ2-3 TRBV6-5 CASSPTTGSINAQYF
TRBJ1-1 TRBV7-2 CASSLDQSSNTEAFF